These T cell receptor beta chains were read from a single sample in a study of blood T cell repertoires in COVID-19. TCRdb's table, derived via immunoSEQ multiplex PCR, lists solely in-frame clones and lacks some. The repertoire consists of roughly 200,000 clones, with nearly 90% occurring once and the leading ten covering roughly 0.56%. Specimen: peripheral blood. These receptors were collected from a man between 45 and 60 years old with acute or convalescent COVID-19. Both conserved end residues are part of each CDR3. Fields, in order: J gene, V gene, D gene, clone size, CDR3 DNA, CDR3 protein. The D gene is left open where the match is weak. Not all rows give a size; the values are once, few, many and, for expanded clones, a class.

j_gene: TRBJ1-1; v_gene: TRBV3-1/TRBV3-2; d_gene: NA; abundance: NA; CDR3nt: TGTGCCAGCAGCCAAGCGGGGAACACTGAAGCTTTCTTT; CDR3aa: CASSQAGNTEAFF
j_gene: TRBJ2-3; v_gene: TRBV7-9; d_gene: TRBD2; abundance: NA; CDR3nt: TGTGCCAGCAGCGTTAGCGGGAGTACAGATACGCAGTATTTT; CDR3aa: CASSVSGSTDTQYF
j_gene: TRBJ1-5; v_gene: TRBV27; d_gene: NA; abundance: NA; CDR3nt: TGTGCCAGCAGTTTCAGGGGTAGCAATCAGCCCCAGCATTTT; CDR3aa: CASSFRGSNQPQHF
j_gene: TRBJ2-7; v_gene: TRBV28; d_gene: NA; abundance: NA; CDR3nt: TGTGCCAGCAGTCCTCTCAATCTAGCCTACGAGCAGTACTTC; CDR3aa: CASSPLNLAYEQYF
j_gene: TRBJ1-6; v_gene: TRBV6-6; d_gene: NA; abundance: NA; CDR3nt: TGTGCCAGCAGCCTAGACCAGGGTTTGGGTTCACCCCTCCACTTT; CDR3aa: CASSLDQGLGSPLHF
j_gene: TRBJ2-3; v_gene: TRBV24-1; d_gene: NA; abundance: NA; CDR3nt: TGTGCCACCAGCAATAGTATTCCCACAGATACGCAGTATTTT; CDR3aa: CATSNSIPTDTQYF
j_gene: TRBJ2-2; v_gene: TRBV6-5; d_gene: TRBD1; abundance: NA; CDR3nt: TGTGCCAGCAGAACAGGGGGCACCGGGGAGCTGTTTTTT; CDR3aa: CASRTGGTGELFF
j_gene: TRBJ2-1; v_gene: TRBV25-1; d_gene: TRBD2; abundance: NA; CDR3nt: TGTGCCACAGATACCGTAGCGGGAGGCGTGTATGAGCAGTTCTTC; CDR3aa: CATDTVAGGVYEQFF
j_gene: TRBJ1-2; v_gene: TRBV10-2; d_gene: NA; abundance: NA; CDR3nt: TGCGCCAGCAGTGAGTCGTTAGCAGGGGTCGGTCATGGCTACACCTTC; CDR3aa: CASSESLAGVGHGYTF
j_gene: TRBJ1-1; v_gene: TRBV11-2; d_gene: NA; abundance: NA; CDR3nt: TGTGCCAGCAGCCCGGTGCGAGCTCTATCATACACTGAAGCTTTCTTT; CDR3aa: CASSPVRALSYTEAFF
j_gene: TRBJ2-7; v_gene: TRBV5-6; d_gene: TRBD1; abundance: NA; CDR3nt: TGTGCCAGCAGCCTCGGACAGGGTCCCCTCTACGAGCAGTACTTC; CDR3aa: CASSLGQGPLYEQYF
j_gene: TRBJ1-1; v_gene: TRBV18; d_gene: NA; abundance: NA; CDR3nt: TGTGCCAGCTCCACGCTGTCATCGAGGGCTGAAGCTTTCTTT; CDR3aa: CASSTLSSRAEAFF
j_gene: TRBJ2-1; v_gene: TRBV5-5; d_gene: TRBD2; abundance: NA; CDR3nt: TGTGCCAGCAGCCCTGCGGGGGATGGACGCTACAATGAGCAGTTCTTC; CDR3aa: CASSPAGDGRYNEQFF
j_gene: TRBJ1-4; v_gene: TRBV9; d_gene: TRBD1; abundance: NA; CDR3nt: TGTGCCAGCAGCGTGGCCGGGACAGGGGTATACGGTGAAAAACTGTTTTTT; CDR3aa: CASSVAGTGVYGEKLFF
j_gene: TRBJ1-5; v_gene: TRBV19; d_gene: NA; abundance: NA; CDR3nt: TGTGCCAGTAGTATAGGTCAGACAAACAATCAGCCCCAGCATTTT; CDR3aa: CASSIGQTNNQPQHF
j_gene: TRBJ2-4; v_gene: TRBV11-2; d_gene: NA; abundance: NA; CDR3nt: TGTGCCAGCAGTTATGACCACGGGGACATTCAGTACTTC; CDR3aa: CASSYDHGDIQYF
j_gene: TRBJ2-7; v_gene: TRBV19; d_gene: TRBD2; abundance: few; CDR3nt: TGTGCCAGTAGCATAGCGGGAGGAAACTCCTACGAGCAGTACTTC; CDR3aa: CASSIAGGNSYEQYF
j_gene: TRBJ1-2; v_gene: TRBV7-2; d_gene: NA; abundance: NA; CDR3nt: TGTGCCAGCAGAGGCACAGACACAATTTACGGCTACACCTTC; CDR3aa: CASRGTDTIYGYTF
j_gene: TRBJ2-5; v_gene: TRBV10-3; d_gene: TRBD1; abundance: NA; CDR3nt: TGTGCCATCAGTGCTGTAGGGGGCGGAGGGACCCAGTACTTC; CDR3aa: CAISAVGGGGTQYF
j_gene: TRBJ1-2; v_gene: TRBV11-2; d_gene: NA; abundance: NA; CDR3nt: TGTGCCAGCAGCTTAACTCCTGCCGCCGGGGGAGATTCGGGAGGCTACACCTTC; CDR3aa: CASSLTPAAGGDSGGYTF
j_gene: TRBJ2-2; v_gene: TRBV28; d_gene: TRBD2; abundance: NA; CDR3nt: TGTGCCAGCAGTACTAGCTTTAGCGGGGGGGCCCCCGGGGAGCTGTTTTTT; CDR3aa: CASSTSFSGGAPGELFF
j_gene: TRBJ2-1; v_gene: TRBV7-7; d_gene: TRBD1; abundance: NA; CDR3nt: TGTGCTAGCAGCTTCAGCCCCGGGACAGCTTACAATGAGCAGTTCTTC; CDR3aa: CASSFSPGTAYNEQFF
j_gene: TRBJ2-1; v_gene: TRBV30; d_gene: TRBD2; abundance: NA; CDR3nt: TGTGCCTGGAGCCGACTAGCGGGAGAGGAGCAGTTCTTC; CDR3aa: CAWSRLAGEEQFF
j_gene: TRBJ1-2; v_gene: TRBV2; d_gene: NA; abundance: NA; CDR3nt: TGTGCCAGCAGTCAGGCAGCCAATGGCTACACCTTC; CDR3aa: CASSQAANGYTF
j_gene: TRBJ2-7; v_gene: TRBV5-4; d_gene: TRBD1; abundance: NA; CDR3nt: TGTGCCAGCAGTGTTACCGGGACAGGTCGATATCACGAGCAGTACTTC; CDR3aa: CASSVTGTGRYHEQYF
j_gene: TRBJ2-6; v_gene: TRBV7-3; d_gene: NA; abundance: few; CDR3nt: TGTGCCAGCAAGGGCGGGGGCACCTCTGGGGCCAACGTCCTGACTTTC; CDR3aa: CASKGGGTSGANVLTF
j_gene: TRBJ2-3; v_gene: TRBV6-5; d_gene: TRBD2; abundance: once; CDR3nt: TGTGCCAGCAGGGCGGGACTAGCGGGAGTATATACGCAGTATTTT; CDR3aa: CASRAGLAGVYTQYF
j_gene: TRBJ1-2; v_gene: TRBV6-2/TRBV6-3; d_gene: NA; abundance: NA; CDR3nt: TGTGCCAGCAGTTCAACGGGACACAAGGTTTATTTAAATGGCTACACCTTC; CDR3aa: CASSSTGHKVYLNGYTF
j_gene: TRBJ1-3; v_gene: TRBV5-6; d_gene: NA; abundance: NA; CDR3nt: TGTGCCAGCAGCTTGGATACGAGGATGCGAAACACCATATATTTT; CDR3aa: CASSLDTRMRNTIYF
j_gene: TRBJ1-5; v_gene: TRBV7-2; d_gene: NA; abundance: NA; CDR3nt: TGTGCCAGCAGCTTAGGAGGTCGAGGGAATCAGCCCCAGCATTTT; CDR3aa: CASSLGGRGNQPQHF
j_gene: TRBJ1-1; v_gene: TRBV5-6; d_gene: TRBD1; abundance: NA; CDR3nt: TGTGCCACCAAGGGCACAGGGGACCTTGAAGCTTTCTTT; CDR3aa: CATKGTGDLEAFF
j_gene: TRBJ1-2; v_gene: TRBV10-2; d_gene: TRBD1; abundance: NA; CDR3nt: TGCGCCAGCACCCAGAGCGACAGGGGTGGCGGCTACACCTTC; CDR3aa: CASTQSDRGGGYTF
j_gene: TRBJ1-5; v_gene: TRBV7-9; d_gene: NA; abundance: NA; CDR3nt: TGTGCCAGCAGCTTAGGGGCAGGGCACAATCAGCCCCAGCATTTT; CDR3aa: CASSLGAGHNQPQHF
j_gene: TRBJ2-3; v_gene: TRBV28; d_gene: TRBD1; abundance: NA; CDR3nt: TGTGCCAGCAGCCTTGGGACAGGGGGCACAGATACGCAGTATTTT; CDR3aa: CASSLGTGGTDTQYF
j_gene: TRBJ1-5; v_gene: TRBV27; d_gene: TRBD1; abundance: NA; CDR3nt: TGTGCCAGCACTTCTTCCGGGACAGGGGTGAGGCAGCCCCAGCATTTT; CDR3aa: CASTSSGTGVRQPQHF
j_gene: TRBJ2-3; v_gene: TRBV5-5; d_gene: NA; abundance: NA; CDR3nt: TGTGCCAGCAGCTTGGAGGGCAGGGAAATTATAACAGATACGCAGTATTTT; CDR3aa: CASSLEGREIITDTQYF
j_gene: TRBJ2-2; v_gene: TRBV24-1; d_gene: NA; abundance: once; CDR3nt: TGTGCCACCAGTGATTTTTCAGGGTCTCCGGTCGGGGAGCTGTTTTTT; CDR3aa: CATSDFSGSPVGELFF
j_gene: TRBJ1-1; v_gene: TRBV9; d_gene: TRBD1; abundance: NA; CDR3nt: TGTGCCAGCAGCGCCCCATCGGACAGGGGGCGCGGGGCTGAAGCTTTCTTT; CDR3aa: CASSAPSDRGRGAEAFF
j_gene: TRBJ2-2; v_gene: TRBV5-1; d_gene: TRBD1; abundance: NA; CDR3nt: TGCGCCAGCAGCTGGAGGACAGGGGACACCGGGGAGCTGTTTTTT; CDR3aa: CASSWRTGDTGELFF
j_gene: TRBJ1-2; v_gene: TRBV5-1; d_gene: NA; abundance: NA; CDR3nt: TGCGCCAGCAGCTTGAGGGCAGGGTATGGCTACACCTTC; CDR3aa: CASSLRAGYGYTF
j_gene: TRBJ2-3; v_gene: TRBV29-1; d_gene: NA; abundance: NA; CDR3nt: TGCAGCGTCTGGGGAGTACCGTCCACAGATACGCAGTATTTT; CDR3aa: CSVWGVPSTDTQYF
j_gene: TRBJ1-2; v_gene: TRBV5-5; d_gene: NA; abundance: NA; CDR3nt: TGTGCCAGCAGCTTGGCATTAGGGCAGGGCCCCAGGGGCTACACCTTC; CDR3aa: CASSLALGQGPRGYTF
j_gene: TRBJ2-3; v_gene: TRBV5-1; d_gene: NA; abundance: NA; CDR3nt: TGCGCCAGCAGCTTGAGTGGGTCAGGTAGCACAGATACGCAGTATTTT; CDR3aa: CASSLSGSGSTDTQYF
j_gene: TRBJ1-5; v_gene: TRBV19; d_gene: NA; abundance: NA; CDR3nt: TGTGCCAGTACCTTAGAACTAGGCTTCAATCAGCCCCAGCATTTT; CDR3aa: CASTLELGFNQPQHF
j_gene: TRBJ2-2; v_gene: TRBV27; d_gene: TRBD1; abundance: NA; CDR3nt: TGTGCCAGCAGCCATTCCTCACTGGGACAGATGAACACCGGGGAGCTGTTTTTT; CDR3aa: CASSHSSLGQMNTGELFF
j_gene: TRBJ1-1; v_gene: TRBV7-2; d_gene: TRBD1; abundance: few; CDR3nt: TGTGCCAGCAGATGGACAGGGTGGAGCACTGAAGCTTTCTTT; CDR3aa: CASRWTGWSTEAFF
j_gene: TRBJ1-1; v_gene: TRBV28; d_gene: NA; abundance: NA; CDR3nt: TGTGCCAGCAGTTACTACACGGGTGACACTGAAGCTTTCTTT; CDR3aa: CASSYYTGDTEAFF